This T cell receptor beta chain comes out of a study of blood T cell repertoires in COVID-19. The CDR3 contains 15 residues. The V gene's germline CDR1 is MDHEN and CDR2 SYDVKM. V shed 5 bases, J shed 2 bases, and the junction held 8 bases outside the gene matches. TCRdb's table, derived via immunoSEQ multiplex PCR, lists solely in-frame clones and lacks some. The sample contains approximately 21,000 clones, around nine tenths of which appear only once. This clone appeared once. The receptor was derived from a man aged 70 or older with active COVID-19. The sample comprised peripheral blood. The rearrangement joins TRBV28 to TRBJ2-7, with 8 positions matching TRBD2. The DNA for the CDR3 is TGTGCCAGCAGTACACCGGGACTAGTTCCCTACGAGCAGTACTTC. Translating it yields CASSTPGLVPYEQYF.